Given below is one TCR beta chain in context. Antigen specificity is unknown. This specimen belongs to a study of identifying expanded T cells in peripheral blood. In germline, CDR1 is KGHSH, CDR2 LQKENI. The CDR3 has 14 amino acids. With V trimmed by 4 bases and J by 3 bases, 1 base remained unmatched. Some clones are missing from TCRdb's copy, which holds only in-frame ones; the method was immunoSEQ multiplex PCR. The table shows about 90,000 clones, with 70% to 90% occurring only once. No infections or other immune events were documented during collection. Findings and limits, study-wide: Across healthy donors, higher total template counts meant significantly greater approximately 2-week count variance.

This clonotype was obtained from a person aged 18 to 75 in good health. The V call is TRBV18, the J call TRBJ2-3; 10 positions agree with TRBD1. Sequences were obtained from blood. The CDR3 here is CASSLGQGTDTQYF. The CDR3 DNA sequence: TGTGCCAGCTCACTGGGACAGGGGACAGATACGCAGTATTTT.